The text below deals with one T cell receptor beta chain. Its antigen remains unidentified. This specimen comes from a study of T-cell memory formation after mild COVID-19. Study outcomes and limitations: Nothing confirmed that second-wave clones peaking on day 37 were specific for SARS-CoV-2.

TCR alpha and TCR beta cDNA libraries carrying sample barcodes and UMIs came from 5'RACE with constant-segment primers. TCRdb reanalysed the 5' RACE reads using MiXCR and keeps one entry per CDR3 protein. The data show some 290,000 distinct CDR3 sequences, with 15% to 20% seen just once and roughly 20% held by the top ten. Trimming removed 5 bases from V and 2 bases from J; junction bases left unmatched: 7. The germline V gene encodes CDR1 MNHEY and CDR2 SVGEGT. This CDR3 is built from 15 residues. The receptor comes from a man between 18 and 35 years old who had mild COVID-19 (a few samples of this study predate the infection). Cell type and time point are not known. The V gene is TRBV6-2 or TRBV6-3, the J gene TRBJ2-5, with 8 positions matching TRBD1. Input material: PBMCs or a T cell subset sorted from them (not recorded which). The CDR3 spells CASSAGQGGQETQYF. The CDR3 DNA sequence: TGTGCCAGCAGTGCCGGACAGGGCGGGCAAGAGACCCAGTACTTC.